This record looks at one T cell receptor beta chain sequence and its context. Its target is unknown. CDR3 length: 14 amino acids. Germline V gives CDR1 KGHDR, CDR2 SFDVKD. Trimming removed 9 bases from V and 1 base from J, with 14 bases in between. This record belongs to a study of T cell responses to AZD1222 COVID-19 vaccine. Generated by immunoSEQ multiplex PCR, the TCRdb table keeps only in-frame clones and is missing some. The sample carries about 84,000 clones, roughly 87% recorded once. General study findings and limits: Only a handful of AZD1222 recipients were seropositive at baseline.

Sequencing was performed on peripheral blood, taken 28 days after the second AZD1222 dose. The chain carries TRBV24-1 and TRBJ1-1, with D possibly being TRBD1 (5 bases). The receptor comes from an adult who received the AZD1222 COVID-19 vaccine. CDR3 region: CATSSGGKNTEAFF. The CDR3 nucleotides read TGTGCCACCTCTTCCGGGGGAAAGAACACTGAAGCTTTCTTT.